A selection of T cell receptor beta chains follows, all from one sample in a study. One entry per CDR3 protein, called by TCRdb with MiXCR from the 5' RACE reads. The profile covers several thousand distinct CDR3 sequences, with approximately 57% appearing a single time and around 6% taken by the ten largest. The sample comprised tumor-infiltrating memory CD4+ T cells sorted from the breast tumor. The receptors here all came from a female donor with breast cancer. CDR3s include the opening cysteine and the closing phenylalanine or tryptophan. A D gene is named only where the DNA matches it firmly. Size is omitted from some rows. Given values are once, few, many or a class for expanded clones.

V gene: TRBV27
D gene: TRBD2
J gene: TRBJ2-4
clone size: -
CDR3 DNA: TGTGCCAGCAGTTTGACTAGCGGGAGTTATGACAAAAACATTCAGTACTTC
CDR3 protein: CASSLTSGSYDKNIQYF

V gene: TRBV20-1
D gene: -
J gene: TRBJ2-7
clone size: few
CDR3 DNA: TGCAGTGCTAGGGTGCCCTCTGGTAGCTTCTCCTCCTACGAGCAGTACTTC
CDR3 protein: CSARVPSGSFSSYEQYF

V gene: TRBV11-2
D gene: -
J gene: TRBJ2-3
clone size: -
CDR3 DNA: TGTGCCAGCAGCTTAGTATCCCAGAGCACAGATACGCAGTATTTT
CDR3 protein: CASSLVSQSTDTQYF

V gene: TRBV5-6
D gene: -
J gene: TRBJ2-3
clone size: -
CDR3 DNA: TGTGCCAGCAGGCCTATTACAGGAGGTACGCAGTATTTT
CDR3 protein: CASRPITGGTQYF

V gene: TRBV5-5
D gene: -
J gene: TRBJ2-1
clone size: -
CDR3 DNA: TGTGCCAGCAGCTTGGATGTGGGTAATGAGCAGTTCTTC
CDR3 protein: CASSLDVGNEQFF

V gene: TRBV7-2
D gene: TRBD2
J gene: TRBJ2-1
clone size: -
CDR3 DNA: TGTGCCAGCAGCTTTTCACTAGCGGGTGGTGAGCAGTTCTTC
CDR3 protein: CASSFSLAGGEQFF

V gene: TRBV20-1
D gene: -
J gene: TRBJ1-1
clone size: -
CDR3 DNA: TGCAGTGCCAGGGATCACGGGTACCTAATGAACACTGAAGCTTTCTTT
CDR3 protein: CSARDHGYLMNTEAFF

V gene: TRBV27
D gene: -
J gene: TRBJ1-5
clone size: -
CDR3 DNA: TGTGCCAGCGGCTCACGTCAGAGCTATAGCAATCGGCCCCAGCATTTT
CDR3 protein: CASGSRQSYSNRPQHF

V gene: TRBV6-6
D gene: -
J gene: TRBJ1-2
clone size: few
CDR3 DNA: TGTGCCAGCAGTCAACAGGGTAACTATGGCTACACCTTC
CDR3 protein: CASSQQGNYGYTF

V gene: TRBV7-3
D gene: -
J gene: TRBJ1-6
clone size: -
CDR3 DNA: TGTGCCAGCAGCTTAACCAACAGTTATAATTCACCCCTCCACTTT
CDR3 protein: CASSLTNSYNSPLHF

V gene: TRBV12-3/TRBV12-4
D gene: -
J gene: TRBJ1-1
clone size: -
CDR3 DNA: TGTGCCAGCAGCCTCGGACAGCTCACTGAAGCTTTCTTT
CDR3 protein: CASSLGQLTEAFF

V gene: TRBV12-3/TRBV12-4
D gene: -
J gene: TRBJ1-3
clone size: few
CDR3 DNA: TGTGCCAGCAGCCTGAGCAGGGGAAACACCATATATTTT
CDR3 protein: CASSLSRGNTIYF

V gene: TRBV6-5
D gene: -
J gene: TRBJ2-5
clone size: -
CDR3 DNA: TGTGCCAGCAATGGGGGGCCGATCCAAGAGACCCAGTACTTC
CDR3 protein: CASNGGPIQETQYF